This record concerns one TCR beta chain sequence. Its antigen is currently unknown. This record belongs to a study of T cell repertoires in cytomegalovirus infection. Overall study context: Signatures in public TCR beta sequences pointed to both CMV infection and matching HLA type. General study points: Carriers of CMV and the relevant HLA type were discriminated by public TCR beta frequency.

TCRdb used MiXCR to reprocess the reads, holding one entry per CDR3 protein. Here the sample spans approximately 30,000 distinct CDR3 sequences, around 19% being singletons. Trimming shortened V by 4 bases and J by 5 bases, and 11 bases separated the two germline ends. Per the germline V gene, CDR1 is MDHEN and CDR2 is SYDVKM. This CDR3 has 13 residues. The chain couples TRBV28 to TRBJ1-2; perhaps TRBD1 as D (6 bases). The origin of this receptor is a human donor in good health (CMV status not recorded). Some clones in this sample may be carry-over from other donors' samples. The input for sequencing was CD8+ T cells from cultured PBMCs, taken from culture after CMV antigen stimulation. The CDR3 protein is CASSWGQSYGYTF. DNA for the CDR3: TGTGCCAGCAGTTGGGGGCAGTCATATGGCTACACCTTC.